Listed below are T cell receptor beta chains from one sample, sequenced in a study of CD8+ T cells in alopecia areata. The assay was immunoSEQ multiplex PCR, and TCRdb's table has in-frame clones only and misses some. The sample lists some 190,000 clones, approximately 61% occurring once. Sequences were derived from CD4+ T cells sorted from blood, sampled at week 24, from a patient treated with tofacitinib. The source is a human donor with alopecia areata. The CDR3 runs from the conserved cysteine through the conserved F or W.

v_call	j_call	cdr3_aa
TRBV6-5	TRBJ1-5	CASTRLGGESQPQHF
TRBV30	TRBJ1-2	CAWSAGYGYTF
TRBV2	TRBJ2-5	CASRVQETQYF
TRBV2	TRBJ1-1	CASRLGQGEAFF
TRBV29-1	TRBJ2-3	CSVVVDIRTDTQYF
TRBV5-4	TRBJ2-2	CASSRNGGTGNTGELFF
TRBV5-1	TRBJ2-7	CASSLGLAGTIEEQYF
TRBV29-1	TRBJ2-2	CSVSLKLATGELFF
TRBV11-2	TRBJ1-1	CASSLAEGNTEAFF
TRBV5-1	TRBJ1-1	CASSLLTGMNTEAFF
TRBV5-1	TRBJ1-4	CASSLSGVVEKLFF
TRBV15	TRBJ2-3	CATSRGVAINTDTQYF
TRBV7-3	TRBJ1-1	CASSLTRAGLTFF
TRBV7-9	TRBJ1-2	CASSPGPDRGLVGYTF
TRBV4-1	TRBJ2-1	CASSQDWGSSYNEQFF
TRBV2	TRBJ1-1	CASSEHGQGAEAFF
TRBV4-3	TRBJ1-2	CASSRDQGDGYTF
TRBV6-1	TRBJ2-6	CASSEGFKPSGANVLTF
TRBV12-5	TRBJ2-3	CASGHPAGAITQYF
TRBV11-3	TRBJ1-1	CASSFTGTNTEAFF
TRBV11-2	TRBJ2-6	CASSWMLGLSGANVLTF
TRBV25-1	TRBJ2-6	CASSTTGANVLTF
TRBV6-1	TRBJ2-2	CASSQMTGVAGELFF
TRBV5-6	TRBJ2-2	CASSPDGGGGTGELFF
TRBV7-2	TRBJ1-1	CASTTGMRGTEAFF
TRBV5-1	TRBJ1-5	CASSPGTGGTAQHF
TRBV11-2	TRBJ1-6	CASSLDRGRWSPLHF
TRBV7-7	TRBJ2-5	CASSPFSGGFKGTQYF
TRBV30	TRBJ2-2	CAWDDYANTGELFF
TRBV13	TRBJ1-3	CASSFSYGNTIYF
TRBV10-3	TRBJ2-1	CASAEADEQFF
TRBV9	TRBJ2-1	CASSPRTSGGGEQFF
TRBV29-1	TRBJ1-1	CSVHGTGHVPFMNTEAFF
TRBV7-7	TRBJ2-5	CASSSPIAGGGETQYF
TRBV7-9	TRBJ1-4	CASSPDRGHTNEKLFF
TRBV2	TRBJ1-5	CASSEGQVQPQHF
TRBV29-1	TRBJ2-2	CSVGTGIGSGELFF
TRBV5-6	TRBJ1-5	CASRDASGNQPQHF
TRBV5-1	TRBJ1-2	CASSYDRNYGYTF
TRBV6-6	TRBJ2-5	CASSPGRLEETQYF